A selection of T cell receptor beta chains follows, all from one sample in a study of cytomegalovirus exposure and HLA in healthy donors. The repertoire was sequenced with immunoSEQ multiplex PCR; TCRdb's copy has only in-frame clones and lacks some. The data contain about 190,000 clones, 87% of them singletons. The sequenced material came from PBMCs. The receptors derive from a man aged 30-40 years in good health and CMV-seronegative. Both conserved end residues are part of each CDR3. Each record gives: clone size, D gene, V gene, J gene, CDR3 protein, CDR3 DNA. D genes are given only for firm matches. Rows give clone size only sometimes, using once, few, many, or a class for an expanded clone.

abundance: .
d_gene: TRBD2
v_gene: TRBV9
j_gene: TRBJ2-7
CDR3aa: CASSDGTNYEQYF
CDR3nt: TGTGCCAGCAGCGACGGGACTAACTACGAGCAGTACTTC

abundance: .
d_gene: TRBD1
v_gene: TRBV28
j_gene: TRBJ2-7
CDR3aa: CASTNGGTGLYEQYF
CDR3nt: TGTGCCAGCACTAATGGGGGGACAGGGCTCTACGAGCAGTACTTC

abundance: few
d_gene: .
v_gene: TRBV11-2
j_gene: TRBJ2-7
CDR3aa: CASSLDQNYRVGEQYF
CDR3nt: TGTGCCAGCAGCTTAGATCAAAACTACAGGGTAGGGGAGCAGTACTTC

abundance: .
d_gene: .
v_gene: TRBV5-6
j_gene: TRBJ1-1
CDR3aa: CASCAGDTEAFF
CDR3nt: TGTGCCAGTTGCGCGGGGGACACTGAAGCTTTCTTT

abundance: .
d_gene: TRBD1
v_gene: TRBV7-9
j_gene: TRBJ1-2
CDR3aa: CASSLGDGDRGENYGYTF
CDR3nt: TGTGCCAGCAGCTTAGGGGATGGGGACAGGGGTGAAAACTATGGCTACACCTTC

abundance: .
d_gene: TRBD1
v_gene: TRBV5-1
j_gene: TRBJ2-6
CDR3aa: CASSPPRGTESRANVLTF
CDR3nt: TGCGCCAGCAGCCCCCCGAGAGGGACAGAAAGTCGGGCCAACGTCCTGACTTTC

abundance: .
d_gene: .
v_gene: TRBV11-3
j_gene: TRBJ2-7
CDR3aa: CASSLGGETVSEQYF
CDR3nt: TGTGCCAGCTCCCTTGGTGGGGAGACGGTTAGCGAGCAGTACTTC

abundance: .
d_gene: .
v_gene: TRBV7-9
j_gene: TRBJ1-4
CDR3aa: CASSPSGATNEKLFF
CDR3nt: TGTGCCAGCAGCCCATCAGGGGCAACTAATGAAAAACTGTTTTTT

abundance: .
d_gene: .
v_gene: TRBV5-4
j_gene: TRBJ2-2
CDR3aa: CASSLGDRAAELFF
CDR3nt: TGTGCCAGCAGCTTAGGGGATCGCGCGGCGGAGCTGTTTTTT

abundance: .
d_gene: TRBD2
v_gene: TRBV10-3
j_gene: TRBJ2-7
CDR3aa: CAIGPSGSDEQYF
CDR3nt: TGTGCCATCGGACCTAGCGGGAGTGACGAGCAGTACTTC

abundance: .
d_gene: .
v_gene: TRBV5-1
j_gene: TRBJ1-2
CDR3aa: CASSLDSRQGYGYTF
CDR3nt: TGCGCCAGCAGCTTGGATTCTAGGCAGGGGTATGGCTACACCTTC

abundance: .
d_gene: .
v_gene: TRBV28
j_gene: TRBJ1-1
CDR3aa: CASEGNTEAFF
CDR3nt: TGTGCCAGCGAGGGGAACACTGAAGCTTTCTTT

abundance: .
d_gene: .
v_gene: TRBV28
j_gene: TRBJ1-1
CDR3aa: CASSFRREAFF
CDR3nt: TGTGCCAGCAGTTTCCGCAGGGAAGCTTTCTTT

abundance: .
d_gene: .
v_gene: TRBV7-9
j_gene: TRBJ2-5
CDR3aa: CASSISTGRETQYF
CDR3nt: TGTGCCAGCAGCATCTCGACGGGAAGAGAGACCCAGTACTTC

abundance: .
d_gene: TRBD1
v_gene: TRBV28
j_gene: TRBJ2-5
CDR3aa: CASSLSSGGKETQYF
CDR3nt: TGTGCCAGCAGTTTATCGTCAGGGGGCAAGGAGACCCAGTACTTC

abundance: .
d_gene: .
v_gene: TRBV7-2
j_gene: TRBJ1-1
CDR3aa: CASSLRQLNTEAFF
CDR3nt: TGTGCCAGCAGCTTACGACAGTTGAACACTGAAGCTTTCTTT

abundance: .
d_gene: TRBD1
v_gene: TRBV4-3
j_gene: TRBJ1-1
CDR3aa: CASSPYRRGMNTEAFF
CDR3nt: TGCGCCAGCAGCCCTTACCGCAGGGGGATGAACACTGAAGCTTTCTTT

abundance: .
d_gene: .
v_gene: TRBV4-3
j_gene: TRBJ2-2
CDR3aa: CASSRGLITGELFF
CDR3nt: TGCGCCAGCAGCCGGGGACTGATTACCGGGGAGCTGTTTTTT

abundance: .
d_gene: .
v_gene: TRBV5-1
j_gene: TRBJ2-3
CDR3aa: CASSLVVGATDTQYF
CDR3nt: TGCGCCAGCAGCTTGGTGGTGGGCGCCACAGATACGCAGTATTTT

abundance: .
d_gene: TRBD2
v_gene: TRBV6-4
j_gene: TRBJ2-1
CDR3aa: CASSALAGVYEQFF
CDR3nt: TGTGCCAGCAGTGCTCTAGCGGGAGTTTATGAGCAGTTCTTC

abundance: .
d_gene: .
v_gene: TRBV6-1
j_gene: TRBJ2-7
CDR3aa: CATIKSGQVGEQYF
CDR3nt: TGTGCCACGATTAAATCGGGACAAGTCGGCGAGCAGTACTTC

abundance: .
d_gene: TRBD1
v_gene: TRBV6-1
j_gene: TRBJ2-1
CDR3aa: CASSKRDRDDEQFF
CDR3nt: TGTGCCAGCAGTAAACGGGACAGGGACGATGAGCAGTTCTTC

abundance: .
d_gene: TRBD1
v_gene: TRBV2
j_gene: TRBJ2-5
CDR3aa: CASRGTEPQETQYF
CDR3nt: TGTGCCAGCAGGGGGACAGAACCCCAAGAGACCCAGTACTTC

abundance: .
d_gene: .
v_gene: TRBV28
j_gene: TRBJ2-7
CDR3aa: CASSLGGEQYF
CDR3nt: TGTGCCAGCAGTTTGGGGGGCGAGCAGTACTTC

abundance: .
d_gene: TRBD1
v_gene: TRBV7-8
j_gene: TRBJ1-5
CDR3aa: CASSLNGQEVNQPQHF
CDR3nt: TGTGCCAGCAGCTTAAATGGACAGGAAGTTAATCAGCCCCAGCATTTT

abundance: .
d_gene: .
v_gene: TRBV6-5
j_gene: TRBJ2-7
CDR3aa: CASSYRGSYEQYF
CDR3nt: TGTGCCAGCAGTTACAGGGGTTCCTACGAGCAGTACTTC

abundance: .
d_gene: TRBD1
v_gene: TRBV27
j_gene: TRBJ1-6
CDR3aa: CASRTGTGGPYNSPLHF
CDR3nt: TGTGCCAGCAGGACCGGGACAGGGGGACCCTATAATTCACCCCTCCACTTT

abundance: .
d_gene: .
v_gene: TRBV21-1
j_gene: TRBJ1-2
CDR3aa: CASSIGSNDITWWYNYGYTF
CDR3nt: TGTGCCAGCAGCATCGGTTCTAACGACATCACCTGGTGGTATAACTATGGCTACACCTTC

abundance: .
d_gene: TRBD2
v_gene: TRBV28
j_gene: TRBJ2-2
CDR3aa: CASSPSGGRTGELFF
CDR3nt: TGTGCCAGCAGCCCGAGCGGGGGGCGGACCGGGGAGCTGTTTTTT

abundance: once
d_gene: TRBD2
v_gene: TRBV4-2
j_gene: TRBJ2-1
CDR3aa: CASSQDSPSGPLSSYNEQFF
CDR3nt: TGTGCCAGCAGCCAAGATTCTCCTAGCGGGCCTCTAAGCTCCTACAATGAGCAGTTCTTC

abundance: .
d_gene: TRBD1
v_gene: TRBV30
j_gene: TRBJ1-6
CDR3aa: CAWSGDRGGSPLHF
CDR3nt: TGTGCCTGGAGTGGGGACAGGGGAGGTTCACCCCTCCACTTT

abundance: .
d_gene: .
v_gene: TRBV2
j_gene: TRBJ2-5
CDR3aa: CASRTTRGTQYF
CDR3nt: TGTGCCAGCCGGACAACACGAGGGACCCAGTACTTC

abundance: .
d_gene: .
v_gene: TRBV28
j_gene: TRBJ1-2
CDR3aa: CASRGGGAHYGYTF
CDR3nt: TGTGCCAGCAGGGGGGGAGGGGCCCACTATGGCTACACCTTC

abundance: .
d_gene: .
v_gene: TRBV4-3
j_gene: TRBJ1-5
CDR3aa: CASSQAHYNQPQHF
CDR3nt: TGCGCCAGCAGCCAAGCTCACTACAATCAGCCCCAGCATTTT

abundance: .
d_gene: .
v_gene: TRBV29-1
j_gene: TRBJ2-3
CDR3aa: CSVVRTLNTDTQYF
CDR3nt: TGCAGCGTTGTCAGGACACTGAACACAGATACGCAGTATTTT

abundance: .
d_gene: .
v_gene: TRBV4-2
j_gene: TRBJ2-6
CDR3aa: CASSQGGLSSGANVLTF
CDR3nt: TGTGCCAGCAGCCAAGGGGGACTCTCTTCTGGGGCCAACGTCCTGACTTTC

abundance: .
d_gene: .
v_gene: TRBV19
j_gene: TRBJ2-1
CDR3aa: CASGPGQSSYNEQFF
CDR3nt: TGTGCCAGTGGACCCGGACAGAGCTCCTACAATGAGCAGTTCTTC

abundance: few
d_gene: .
v_gene: TRBV11-2
j_gene: TRBJ1-4
CDR3aa: CASSLSGAREKLFF
CDR3nt: TGTGCCAGCAGCTTATCAGGGGCGAGGGAAAAACTGTTTTTT

abundance: .
d_gene: TRBD1
v_gene: TRBV2
j_gene: TRBJ1-1
CDR3aa: CASSNQGVSTEAFF
CDR3nt: TGTGCCAGCAGTAACCAGGGGGTTAGCACTGAAGCTTTCTTT